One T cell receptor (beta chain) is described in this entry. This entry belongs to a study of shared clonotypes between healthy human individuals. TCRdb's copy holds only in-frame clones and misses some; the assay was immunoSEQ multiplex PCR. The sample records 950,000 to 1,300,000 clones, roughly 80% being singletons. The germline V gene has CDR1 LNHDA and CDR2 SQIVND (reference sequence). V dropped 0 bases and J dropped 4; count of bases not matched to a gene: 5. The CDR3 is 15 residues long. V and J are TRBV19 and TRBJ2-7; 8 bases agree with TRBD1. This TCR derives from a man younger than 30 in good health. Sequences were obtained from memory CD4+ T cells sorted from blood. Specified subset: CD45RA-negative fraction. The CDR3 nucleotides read TGTGCCAGTAGTATAGAGGCGACAGGGGTATACGAGCAGTACTTC. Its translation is CASSIEATGVYEQYF.